The present T cell receptor beta chain was sequenced within a study of CD8 T cells in ankylosing spondylitis. TCRdb redid the calling of the 5' RACE reads with MiXCR, one entry per CDR3 protein. The sample has 470,000 or so distinct CDR3 sequences; 25% to 30% are singletons. Regarding this clonotype: As yet, its antigen is unknown.

The study, taken as a whole, reports: Prior work had noted some motif variants in reactive arthritis blood and synovial fluid. There was a TCR beta motif, made of eight highly homologous variants, that appeared characteristic of ankylosing spondylitis blood.

Germline loops: CDR1 LGHDT, CDR2 YNNKEL (reference sequence). The V and J ends lost 7 bases and 6 bases, in that order; junction bases with no gene match: 11. The CDR3 is 14 residues long. This chain uses TRBV3-1 with TRBJ2-5, with 7 bases identical to TRBD1. The sequence was collected from a male donor with ankylosing spondylitis. Sequencing was done on a sample of blood, either unsorted or a sorted T cell fraction (not recorded which). This CDR3 is CASTMRQGLKTQYF. The CDR3 nucleotides are TGTGCCAGCACCATGAGACAGGGCTTGAAGACCCAGTACTTC.